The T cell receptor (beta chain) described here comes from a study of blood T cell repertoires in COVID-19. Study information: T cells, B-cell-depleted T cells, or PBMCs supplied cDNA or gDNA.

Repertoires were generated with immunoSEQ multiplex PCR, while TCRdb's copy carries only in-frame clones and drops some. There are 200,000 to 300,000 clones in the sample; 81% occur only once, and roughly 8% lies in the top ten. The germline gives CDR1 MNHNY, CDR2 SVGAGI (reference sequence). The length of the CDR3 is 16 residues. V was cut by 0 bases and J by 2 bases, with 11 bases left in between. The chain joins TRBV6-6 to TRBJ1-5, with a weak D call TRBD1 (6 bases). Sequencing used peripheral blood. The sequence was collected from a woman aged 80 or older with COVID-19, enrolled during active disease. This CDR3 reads CASSYSDSKGNQPQHF. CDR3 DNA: TGTGCCAGCAGTTACTCGGACAGTAAGGGCAATCAGCCCCAGCATTTT.